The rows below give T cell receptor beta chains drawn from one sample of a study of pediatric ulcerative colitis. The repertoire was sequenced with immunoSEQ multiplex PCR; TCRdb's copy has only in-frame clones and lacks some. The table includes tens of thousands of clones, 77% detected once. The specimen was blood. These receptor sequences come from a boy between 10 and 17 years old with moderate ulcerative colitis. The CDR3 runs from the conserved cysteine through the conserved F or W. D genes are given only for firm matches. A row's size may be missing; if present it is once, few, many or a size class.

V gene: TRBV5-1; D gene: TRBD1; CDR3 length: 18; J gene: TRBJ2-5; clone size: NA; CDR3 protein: CASSRGWTGDVGQETQYF; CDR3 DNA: TGCGCCAGCAGCCGCGGGTGGACAGGGGATGTTGGCCAAGAGACCCAGTACTTC
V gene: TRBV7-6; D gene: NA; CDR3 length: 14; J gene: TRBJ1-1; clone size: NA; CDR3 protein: CASSLVSVNTEAFF; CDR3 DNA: TGTGCCAGCAGCTTAGTCAGTGTGAACACTGAAGCTTTCTTT
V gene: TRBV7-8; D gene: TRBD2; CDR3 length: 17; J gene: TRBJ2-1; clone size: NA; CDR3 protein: CASSFWLAGELSNEQFF; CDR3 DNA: TGTGCCAGCAGCTTCTGGTTAGCGGGAGAGTTGAGCAATGAGCAGTTCTTC
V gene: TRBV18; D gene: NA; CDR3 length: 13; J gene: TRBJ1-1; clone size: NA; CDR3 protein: CASATQGYTEAFF; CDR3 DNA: TGTGCCAGCGCTACTCAGGGATACACTGAAGCTTTCTTT
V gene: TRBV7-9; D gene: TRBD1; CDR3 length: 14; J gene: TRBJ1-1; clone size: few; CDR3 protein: CASSATGGETEAFF; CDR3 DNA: TGTGCCAGCAGCGCCACAGGGGGTGAAACTGAAGCTTTCTTT
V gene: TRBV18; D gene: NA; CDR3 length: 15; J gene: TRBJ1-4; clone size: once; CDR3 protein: CASSPRTATNEKLFF; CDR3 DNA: TGTGCCAGCTCCCCACGGACAGCAACTAATGAAAAACTGTTTTTT
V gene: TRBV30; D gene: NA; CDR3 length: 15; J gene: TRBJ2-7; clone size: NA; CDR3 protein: CAWSAPGGQGREQYF; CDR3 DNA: TGTGCCTGGAGTGCTCCAGGTGGGCAGGGGAGGGAGCAGTACTTC
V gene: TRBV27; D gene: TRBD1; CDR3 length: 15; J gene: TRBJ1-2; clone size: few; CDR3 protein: CASSLGSKGAYGYTF; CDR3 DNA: TGTGCCAGCAGTTTAGGGTCTAAGGGGGCCTATGGCTACACCTTC
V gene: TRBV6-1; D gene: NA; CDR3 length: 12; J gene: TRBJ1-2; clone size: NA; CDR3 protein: CASSEGIRGYTF; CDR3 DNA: TGTGCCAGCAGTGAGGGGATAAGGGGCTACACCTTC
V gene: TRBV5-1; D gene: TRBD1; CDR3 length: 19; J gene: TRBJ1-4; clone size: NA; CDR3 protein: CASSSWGRQGEVSDEKLFF; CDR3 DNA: TGCGCCAGCAGCTCCTGGGGACGGCAGGGGGAGGTTTCCGATGAAAAACTGTTTTTT
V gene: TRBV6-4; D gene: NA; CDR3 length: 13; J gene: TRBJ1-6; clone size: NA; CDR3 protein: CASSEGTALPLHF; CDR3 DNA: TGTGCCAGCAGTGAAGGGACCGCTTTGCCCCTCCACTTT
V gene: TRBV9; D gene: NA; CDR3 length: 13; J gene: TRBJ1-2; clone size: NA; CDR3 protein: CASSGDRLYGYTF; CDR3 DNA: TGTGCCAGCAGCGGCGACAGGCTCTATGGCTACACCTTC
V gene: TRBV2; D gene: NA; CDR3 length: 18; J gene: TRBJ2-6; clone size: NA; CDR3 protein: CASSRQGKLPSRANVLTF; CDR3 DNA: TGTGCCAGCAGCAGGCAGGGAAAACTCCCCTCTAGGGCCAACGTCCTGACTTTC
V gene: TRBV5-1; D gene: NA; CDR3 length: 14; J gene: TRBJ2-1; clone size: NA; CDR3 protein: CASSLGWTYNEQFF; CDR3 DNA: TGCGCCAGCAGCCTAGGATGGACCTACAATGAGCAGTTCTTC
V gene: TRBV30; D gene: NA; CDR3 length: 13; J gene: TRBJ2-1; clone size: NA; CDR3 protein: CAWSKLKYNEQFF; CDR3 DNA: TGTGCCTGGAGTAAATTGAAATACAATGAGCAGTTCTTC
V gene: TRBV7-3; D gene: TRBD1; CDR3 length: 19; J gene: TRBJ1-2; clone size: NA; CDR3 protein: CASSPKGTGGFGVNYGYTF; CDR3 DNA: TGTGCCAGCAGCCCCAAAGGGACAGGGGGATTCGGAGTAAACTATGGCTACACCTTC
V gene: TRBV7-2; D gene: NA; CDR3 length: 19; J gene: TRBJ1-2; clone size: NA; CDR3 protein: CASSLRIMDRGLLNYGYTF; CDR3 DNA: TGTGCCAGCAGCTTACGTATTATGGATCGGGGGCTACTAAACTATGGCTACACCTTC
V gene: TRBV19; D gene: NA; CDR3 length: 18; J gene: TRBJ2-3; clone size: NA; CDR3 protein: CASSIRGRETGRTDTQYF; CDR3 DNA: TGTGCCAGTAGTATAAGAGGTCGGGAGACAGGGCGGACAGATACGCAGTATTTT
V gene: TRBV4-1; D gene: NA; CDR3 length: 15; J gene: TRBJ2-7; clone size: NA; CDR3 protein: CASSQEGQGYYEQYF; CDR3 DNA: TGCGCCAGCAGCCAAGAAGGTCAGGGCTACTACGAGCAGTACTTC
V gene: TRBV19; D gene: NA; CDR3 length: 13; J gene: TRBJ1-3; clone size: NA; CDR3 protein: CASSRGSGNTIYF; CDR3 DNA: TGTGCCAGTAGTAGGGGCTCTGGAAACACCATATATTTT
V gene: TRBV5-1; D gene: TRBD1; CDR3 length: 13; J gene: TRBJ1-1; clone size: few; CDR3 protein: CASSVGTDTEAFF; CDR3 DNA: TGCGCCAGCAGCGTCGGGACAGACACTGAAGCTTTCTTT
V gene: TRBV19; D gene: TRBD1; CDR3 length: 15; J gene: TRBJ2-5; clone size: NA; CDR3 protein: CASKSTGGLGETQYF; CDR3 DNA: TGTGCCAGTAAAAGTACAGGGGGCTTGGGAGAGACCCAGTACTTC
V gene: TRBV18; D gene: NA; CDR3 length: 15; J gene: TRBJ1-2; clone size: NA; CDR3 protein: CASSPTQGVDYGYTF; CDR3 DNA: TGTGCCAGCTCACCCACACAGGGAGTAGACTATGGCTACACCTTC
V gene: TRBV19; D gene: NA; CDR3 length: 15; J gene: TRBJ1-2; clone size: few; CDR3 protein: CASRITKTGPYGYTF; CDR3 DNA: TGTGCCAGTAGAATTACTAAGACAGGTCCCTATGGCTACACCTTC
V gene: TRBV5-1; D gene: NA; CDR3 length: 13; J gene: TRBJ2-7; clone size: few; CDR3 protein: CASRGQSPYEQYF; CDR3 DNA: TGCGCCAGCCGGGGACAAAGTCCTTACGAGCAGTACTTC
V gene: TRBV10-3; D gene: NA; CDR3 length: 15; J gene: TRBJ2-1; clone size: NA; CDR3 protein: CAISEMGGTANEQFF; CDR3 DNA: TGTGCCATCAGTGAAATGGGGGGTACAGCCAATGAGCAGTTCTTC
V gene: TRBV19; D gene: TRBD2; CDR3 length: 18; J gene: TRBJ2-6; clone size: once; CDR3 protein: CASSFGLAGSSGANVLTF; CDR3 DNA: TGTGCCAGTAGTTTCGGACTAGCGGGAAGCTCTGGGGCCAACGTCCTGACTTTC
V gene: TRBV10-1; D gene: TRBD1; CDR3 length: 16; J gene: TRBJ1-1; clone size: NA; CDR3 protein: CASSDRGTGGHTEAFF; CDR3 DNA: TGCGCCAGCAGTGACCGCGGGACAGGGGGTCACACTGAAGCTTTCTTT
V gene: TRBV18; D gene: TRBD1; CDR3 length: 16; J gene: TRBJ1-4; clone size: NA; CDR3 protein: CASSPGQLQPGEKLFF; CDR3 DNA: TGTGCCAGCTCACCGGGACAGCTACAGCCCGGCGAAAAACTGTTTTTT
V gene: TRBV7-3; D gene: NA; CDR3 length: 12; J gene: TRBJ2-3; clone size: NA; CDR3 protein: CASSSPGYTQYF; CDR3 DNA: TGTGCCAGCAGCTCCCCCGGGTATACGCAGTATTTT
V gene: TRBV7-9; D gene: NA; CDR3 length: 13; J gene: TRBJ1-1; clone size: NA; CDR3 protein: CASSPISTGEAFF; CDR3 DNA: TGTGCCAGCAGCCCAATATCGACGGGTGAAGCTTTCTTT
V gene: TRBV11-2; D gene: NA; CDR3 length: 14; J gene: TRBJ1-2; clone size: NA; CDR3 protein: CASSFRGKDYGYTF; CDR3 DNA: TGTGCCAGCAGCTTTCGTGGCAAAGACTATGGCTACACCTTC
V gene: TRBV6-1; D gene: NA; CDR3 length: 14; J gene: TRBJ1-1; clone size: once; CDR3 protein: CASTSFLLNTEAFF; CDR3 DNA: TGTGCCAGCACCAGTTTTTTGTTGAACACTGAAGCTTTCTTT
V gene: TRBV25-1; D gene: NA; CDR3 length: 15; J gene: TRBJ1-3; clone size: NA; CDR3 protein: CASSVRGGDGNTIYF; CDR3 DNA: TGTGCCAGCAGTGTCCGGGGGGGAGATGGAAACACCATATATTTT
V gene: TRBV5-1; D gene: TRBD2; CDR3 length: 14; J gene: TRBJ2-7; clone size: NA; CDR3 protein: CASSFSGGTDEQYF; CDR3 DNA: TGCGCCAGCAGCTTTTCCGGGGGGACGGACGAGCAGTACTTC
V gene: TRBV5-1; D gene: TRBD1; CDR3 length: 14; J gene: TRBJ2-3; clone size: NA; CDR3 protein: CASSGDRVTDTQYF; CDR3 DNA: TGCGCCAGCAGCGGGGACAGGGTAACAGATACGCAGTATTTT
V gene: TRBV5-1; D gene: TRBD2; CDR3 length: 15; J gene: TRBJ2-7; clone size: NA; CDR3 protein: CASSLGLAGDYEQYF; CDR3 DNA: TGCGCCAGCAGCTTGGGGCTAGCGGGGGATTACGAGCAGTACTTC
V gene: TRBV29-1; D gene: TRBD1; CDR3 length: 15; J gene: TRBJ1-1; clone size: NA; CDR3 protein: CSVVTGTGANTEAFF; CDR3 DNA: TGCAGCGTCGTTACCGGGACAGGGGCGAACACTGAAGCTTTCTTT
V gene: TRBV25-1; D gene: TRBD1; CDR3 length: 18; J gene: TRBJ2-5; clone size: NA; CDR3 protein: CASSESRRTGLSQETQYF; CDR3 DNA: TGTGCCAGCAGTGAAAGCCGCCGGACAGGGTTATCCCAAGAGACCCAGTACTTC
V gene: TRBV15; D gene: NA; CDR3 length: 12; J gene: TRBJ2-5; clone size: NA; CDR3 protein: CATSGDEGSLDF; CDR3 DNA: TGTGCCACCAGCGGCGACGAGGGATCCCTCGACTTC
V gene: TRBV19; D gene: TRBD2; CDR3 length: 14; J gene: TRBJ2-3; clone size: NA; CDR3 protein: CASSRTSVPDTQYF; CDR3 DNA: TGTGCCAGTAGTAGGACTAGCGTTCCAGATACGCAGTATTTT
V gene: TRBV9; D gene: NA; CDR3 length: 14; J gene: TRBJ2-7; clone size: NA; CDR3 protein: CASSVAQGPHEQYF; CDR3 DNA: TGTGCCAGCAGCGTAGCTCAGGGTCCCCACGAGCAGTACTTC
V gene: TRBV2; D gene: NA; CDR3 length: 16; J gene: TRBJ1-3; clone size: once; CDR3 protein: CASSVFEGLSGNTIYF; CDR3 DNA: TGTGCCAGCAGTGTTTTCGAGGGACTCTCTGGAAACACCATATATTTT
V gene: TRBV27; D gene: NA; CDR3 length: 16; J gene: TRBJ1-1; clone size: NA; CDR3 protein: CASGPTLTVTNTEAFF; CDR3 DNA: TGTGCCAGCGGCCCGACCTTGACAGTAACGAACACTGAAGCTTTCTTT